Given below is one TCR beta chain in context. This sample was taken from a study of blood T cells in healthy people across ages. V gave up 6 bases and J gave up 2 bases; unmatched junction bases: 8. The CDR3 runs 15 residues. Germline lookup yields CDR1 DFQATT and CDR2 SNEGSKA (reference sequence). Sample-barcoded 5' priming and a J-beta primer mix drove a second PCR of about 6 to 12 cycles. MiXCR, applied by TCRdb to the 5' RACE reads, yields one record per CDR3 protein. The table shows about 1.6 million distinct CDR3 sequences, with about 31% occurring only once. Isolation of PBMCs gave at least 6.5 million cells per sample.

The rearrangement uses TRBV20-1 and TRBJ2-3; TRBD2 matches 10 bases. Input material: blood. This sequence originates from a woman aged 25 to 39 in good health. The CDR3 loop is CSAEILAGVTDTQYF. In DNA, the CDR3 is TGCAGTGCGGAAATCCTAGCGGGGGTCACAGATACGCAGTATTTT.